The TCR beta chain described here comes from a study of T cells in Graves' hyperthyroidism and ophthalmopathy. Notes on the study in general: The model forecast ophthalmopathy, anticipating it by a median around 6.9 months before onset.

The germline gives CDR1 SQVTM, CDR2 ANQGSEA. The CDR3 runs to 11 residues. V lost 2 bases, J lost 5 bases, and 6 bases lay in between. Researchers took RNA transcripts and amplified the TCR beta CDR3 regions from them. HTBI primers drove first-round RT-PCR of the TCR CDR3. TCRdb re-derived calls from the multiplex PCR reads in MiXCR, one entry per CDR3 protein. The sample includes about 570,000 distinct CDR3 sequences, 12% to 15% of them seen just once. Hyperthyroidism patients were newly diagnosed, had disease duration under 2 months, and were aged 18 to 65 years. Patients were excluded for uncontrolled infection, other autoimmune disease, pregnancy or lactation. This clonotype was seen many times. What it binds is unknown.

Sequencing was performed on blood. The receptor was derived from a woman in her thirties or forties with Graves' hyperthyroidism. V gene TRBV29-1 combines with J gene TRBJ2-5; D call uncertain. CDR3 in amino acids: CSVERAETQYF. CDR3 sequence (DNA): TGCAGCGTTGAACGGGCGGAGACCCAGTACTTC. Full variable domain (rest looked up from reference TRBV29-1 and TRBJ2-5): SAVISQKPSRDICQRGTSLTIQCQVDSQVTMMFWYRQQPGQSLTLIATANQGSEATYESGFVIDKFPISRPNLTFSTLTVSNMSPEDSSIYLCSVERAETQYFGPGTRLLVL.